What follows are 29 T cell receptor beta chains derived from one specimen sequenced in a study of blood T cell repertoires in COVID-19. The assay was immunoSEQ multiplex PCR, and TCRdb's table has in-frame clones only and misses some. The sample carries some 220,000 clones, roughly 80% recorded once. The sequenced material came from PBMCs or T cells enriched from blood (not recorded which). Source of these receptors: a woman between 35 and 50 years old with acute COVID-19.

V is TRBV7-2 and J is TRBJ1-6; D unclear. Germline CDR1 reads SGHTA; CDR2 reads FQGNSA. V was shortened by 3 bases and J by 4 bases, with 7 bases between the two germline ends. The length of the CDR3 is 14 residues. In DNA, the CDR3 is TGTGCCAGCAGCTTGGAGGAGTATAATTCACCCCTCCACTTT. Its translation: CASSLEEYNSPLHF.

The genes are TRBV21-1 and TRBJ2-3; the table's TRBD2 call for D was not verified on the DNA. TRBV21-1 is flagged as a pseudogene. CDR3 length equals 19 residues. CDR3 DNA: TGTGCCAGCAGCAAAGTTGTGTCTAGCGGGGGGCCTAGCACAGATACGCAGTATTTT. It specifies CASSKVVSSGGPSTDTQYF.

J is TRBJ2-1 and V is TRBV24-1; maybe TRBD2 (7 bases). The CDR3 is made up of 14 amino acids. The V end was cut by 5 bases, the J end by 2 bases, with 9 bases between. From germline, CDR1 is KGHDR and CDR2 SFDVKD. The CDR3 is CATSAGGTYNEQFF. The CDR3 DNA sequence: TGTGCCACCAGTGCGGGGGGCACCTACAATGAGCAGTTCTTC.

The rearrangement joins TRBV27 to TRBJ1-1, with D maybe TRBD1 (6 bases). V was shortened by 4 bases and J by 10 bases, with 19 bases between the two germline ends. This CDR3 spans 14 amino acids. The germline V gene has CDR1 MNHEY and CDR2 SMNVEV (reference sequence). Here the CDR3 reads CASSSNALLRGAFF. The CDR3 region has the DNA TGTGCCAGCAGTTCCAATGCCCTCCTCAGGGGAGCTTTCTTT.

V is TRBV11-2 and J is TRBJ2-7; 9 positions agree with TRBD1. CDR1 SGHAT and CDR2 FQNNGV come from the germline V gene. The CDR3 is 14 residues long. V was clipped by 7 bases and J by 5 bases; unmatched bases: 9. CDR3 in DNA: TGTGCCAGCACTTTGACAGGGGGAAACGACGAGCAGTACTTC. Residues: CASTLTGGNDEQYF.

This clone was recorded a few times. This sample includes further DNA sequences coding for the same CDR3. This chain links TRBV4-2 with TRBJ2-3; 10 bases fit TRBD2. Germline CDR1 reads LGHNA; CDR2 reads YNFKEQ. This CDR3 is built from 17 residues. V shed 0 bases and J 1 base; nucleotides not matched to a gene: 4. CDR3 in amino acids: CASSQDQTSGGTDTQYF. The CDR3 DNA reads as TGTGCCAGCAGCCAAGATCAAACTAGCGGGGGCACAGATACGCAGTATTTT.

The V call is TRBV18, the J call TRBJ2-1; possibly TRBD2 for D (7 bases). V lost 4 bases to trimming and J lost 9 bases, with 16 bases between them. The length of the CDR3 is 14 residues. Germline V lookup: CDR1 KGHSH, CDR2 LQKENI. Here the CDR3 reads CASSRREGGREQFF. The CDR3 nucleotides read TGTGCCAGCTCACGACGTGAGGGGGGGCGTGAGCAGTTCTTC.

The gene calls are TRBV19 and TRBJ1-5, with TRBD1 as a possible D gene (5 bases). Germline CDR1 reads LNHDA; CDR2 reads SQIVND (reference sequence). CDR3 length equals 14 residues. V lost 8 bases and J lost 6, with 17 bases in between. The CDR3 DNA follows: TGTGCCAGTTCGGGAGGGGTGGGAGGTCAGCCCCAGCATTTT. Translation gives CASSGGVGGQPQHF.

V and J are TRBV6-5 and TRBJ1-2, with TRBD1 as a possible D gene (6 bases). This CDR3 contains 13 residues. In germline, CDR1 is MNHEY, CDR2 SVGAGI. Deletions cut 7 bases from V and 2 bases from J, with 11 bases between. The CDR3 bases are TGTGCCAGCACCGCCGGGACAAACTATGGCTACACCTTC. It specifies CASTAGTNYGYTF.

This chain connects TRBV5-1 to TRBJ2-5; 11 bases are shared with TRBD2. Trimming at V came to 5 bases and at J to 1 base, leaving 4 bases not matched to a gene. CDR1 and CDR2 from the germline V gene are SGHRS and YFSETQ. This CDR3 is 15 amino acids long. The DNA for the CDR3 is TGCGCCAGCAGAGAGACTAGCGGGGCCCAAGAGACCCAGTACTTC. Protein sequence: CASRETSGAQETQYF. The complete variable domain, with remaining parts taken from reference TRBV5-1 and TRBJ2-5, reads KAGVTQTPRYLIKTRGQQVTLSCSPISGHRSVSWYQQTPGQGLQFLFEYFSETQRNKGNFPGRFSGRQFSNSRSEMNVSTLELGDSALYLCASRETSGAQETQYFGPGTRLLVL.

In this sample, this clone turned up a few times. The rearrangement links TRBV27 to TRBJ2-3; TRBD2 agrees at 12 bases. With 5 bases clipped from V and 2 bases from J, the junction kept 8 bases outside the gene matches. Looked up from germline, CDR1 is MNHEY and CDR2 is SMNVEV (reference sequence). This CDR3 region has 17 residues. CDR3 amino acids: CASSSRTSGRPTDTQYF. CDR3 DNA sequence: TGTGCCAGCAGTAGCCGCACTAGCGGGAGGCCCACAGATACGCAGTATTTT.

J is TRBJ1-3 and V is TRBV18, with 8 bases matching TRBD1. Germline V lookup: CDR1 KGHSH, CDR2 LQKENI. V gave up 3 bases and J gave up 1 base; unmatched junction bases: 8. The CDR3 length is 17 residues. CDR3 in amino acids: CASSPSGTGASGNTIYF. In DNA, the CDR3 is TGTGCCAGCTCACCCTCCGGGACAGGAGCTTCTGGAAACACCATATATTTT.

J is TRBJ2-7 and V is TRBV10-2; TRBD1 matches 9 bases. V dropped 6 bases and J dropped 5; count of bases not matched to a gene: 5. Germline lookup yields CDR1 WSHSY and CDR2 SAAADI. This CDR3 is 13 amino acids long. CDR3 protein: CASRWDRVDEQYF. CDR3 DNA sequence: TGCGCCAGCAGATGGGACAGGGTTGACGAGCAGTACTTC.

The V gene is TRBV6-1, the J gene TRBJ2-7; D is uncertain. With 3 bases removed from V and 3 bases from J, the gap between germline ends came to 6 bases. Germline V lookup: CDR1 MNHNS, CDR2 SASEGT. The CDR3 is 12 amino acids. CDR3 protein: CASSDHYYEQYF. The CDR3 DNA follows: TGTGCCAGCAGTGACCACTACTACGAGCAGTACTTC.

The chain uses TRBV3-1 (or the pseudogene TRBV3-2) and TRBJ1-4; D gene uncertain. Trimming pared 4 bases from V and 0 bases from J, leaving 12 bases between. This CDR3 comprises 16 residues. Germline CDR1 is LGHDT and CDR2 is YNNKEL (reference sequence). The CDR3 DNA is TGTGCCAGCAGCCGATTTTCAGTTGCAACTAATGAAAAACTGTTTTTT. Translating gives CASSRFSVATNEKLFF.

The genes are TRBV7-9 and TRBJ2-2, with TRBD2 identical over 11 bases. Germline CDR1 SEHNR, CDR2 FQNEAQ (reference sequence). Losses at the gene ends were 5 bases for V and 3 bases for J; bases not matched to a gene: 2. The length of the CDR3 is 15 residues. CDR3 amino acids: CASSRGLADTGELFF. CDR3 coding DNA: TGTGCCAGCAGCCGGGGACTAGCGGACACCGGGGAGCTGTTTTTT.

There are a few counts of this clone. This chain links TRBV6-2 or TRBV6-3 with TRBJ1-2; D gene uncertain. The length of the CDR3 is 14 residues. V was shortened by 0 bases and J by 3 bases, with 8 bases between the two germline ends. Germline loops: CDR1 MNHEY, CDR2 SVGEGT. The CDR3 loop reads CASSYSPVDYGYTF. CDR3 sequence (DNA): TGTGCCAGCAGTTACTCGCCGGTGGACTATGGCTACACCTTC.

The rearrangement uses TRBV7-2 and TRBJ1-3, with D uncertain. The CDR3 loop spans 14 amino acids. V was shortened by 1 base and J by 0 bases, with 4 bases between the two germline ends. Germline assignment: CDR1 SGHTA and CDR2 FQGNSA. CDR3 DNA: TGTGCCAGCAGCTTAGACTTCTCTGGAAACACCATATATTTT. This encodes CASSLDFSGNTIYF. Full variable domain (missing parts from reference TRBV7-2 and TRBJ1-3): GAGVSQSPSNKVTEKGKDVELRCDPISGHTALYWYRQSLGQGLEFLIYFQGNSAPDKSGLPSDRFSAERTGGSVSTLTIQRTQQEDSAVYLCASSLDFSGNTIYFGEGSWLTVV.

J is TRBJ2-3 and V is TRBV11-1, with TRBD2 as a possible D gene (6 bases). Per the germline V gene, CDR1 is SGHAT and CDR2 is FQDESV (reference sequence). The V gene lost 1 base and the J gene lost 6 bases, with 8 bases spanning the gap. The CDR3 contains 13 residues. The CDR3 DNA reads TGTGCCAGCAGCTTAGGGGACTTCGATACGCAGTATTTT. This sequence encodes CASSLGDFDTQYF.

The chain couples TRBV7-8 to TRBJ1-4; 10 positions agree with TRBD1. The CDR3 spans 12 residues. Germline CDR1 reads SGHVS; CDR2 reads FQNEAQ. V gave up 5 bases and J gave up 12 bases; unmatched junction bases: 3. The CDR3 coding sequence is TGTGCCAGCAGCCCCGGACAGGGGGAACTGTTTTTT. Its protein product is CASSPGQGELFF.

For this clone: This same CDR3 is encoded by further DNA sequences in the sample. The chain employs TRBV30 and TRBJ2-7, with TRBD1 matching 7 bases. The J segment lost 0 bases and the V segment lost 4 bases, leaving 6 bases of the junction unmatched. The CDR3 is made up of 14 amino acids. Germline V gene data show CDR1 as GTSNPN and CDR2 as SVGIG (reference sequence). CDR3 region: CAWNRDRSSYEQYF. Written as DNA, the CDR3 is TGTGCCTGGAACCGGGACAGATCCTCCTACGAGCAGTACTTC. Based on the CDR3 plus reference TRBV30 and TRBJ2-7, the full variable domain is SQTIHQWPATLVQPVGSPLSLECTVEGTSNPNLYWYRQAAGRGLQLLFYSVGIGQISSEVPQNLSASRPQDRQFILSSKKLLLSDSGFYLCAWNRDRSSYEQYFGPGTRLTVT.

This clone was recorded once. The chain carries TRBV5-1 and TRBJ2-5; 7 nucleotides align to TRBD2. The V segment lost 1 base and the J segment 5 bases; nucleotides outside the gene matches: 5. Germline loops: CDR1 SGHRS, CDR2 YFSETQ. The CDR3 extends over 14 amino acids. This chain's CDR3 is CASSLRAGAETQYF. DNA of the CDR3: TGCGCCAGCAGCTTGAGGGCGGGAGCTGAGACCCAGTACTTC.

This clone occurred once. V is TRBV27 and J is TRBJ2-3; D may be TRBD1 (5 bases). Trimming cost V 3 bases and J 3 bases, with 10 bases left between them. Germline V gene sequence: CDR1 MNHEY, CDR2 SMNVEV (reference sequence). The CDR3 contains 14 residues. In DNA form, the CDR3 reads TGTGCCAGCAGTTTCAACAGGCGGACAGATACGCAGTATTTT. Its translation is CASSFNRRTDTQYF.

This clone came up once. The V call is TRBV19, the J call TRBJ1-5, with 7 bases matching TRBD1. The CDR3 is made up of 16 amino acids. Germline assignment: CDR1 LNHDA and CDR2 SQIVND (reference sequence). V dropped 6 bases and J dropped 0; count of bases not matched to a gene: 8. CDR3 sequence: CASSPRGQISNQPQHF. The CDR3 coding sequence is TGTGCCAGTAGCCCACGGGGACAGATTAGCAATCAGCCCCAGCATTTT.

The chain has TRBV21-1 and TRBJ1-5; whether TRBD1, the table's D call, matches the DNA was not checked. TRBV21-1 is a pseudogene. The CDR3 loop spans 13 amino acids. The CDR3 sequence: CASSKGRNQPQHF. CDR3 in DNA: TGTGCCAGCAGCAAAGGGCGCAATCAGCCCCAGCATTTT.

The chain employs TRBV3-1 (or the pseudogene TRBV3-2) and TRBJ2-5; 8 positions agree with TRBD1. Germline-derived CDR1 and CDR2 are LGHDT and YNNKEL (reference sequence). Trimming took 3 bases from V and 5 from J; bases not matched to a gene: 11. There are 16 residues in the CDR3. CDR3 sequence reads: CASSQAQGAGGETQYF. The CDR3, as DNA: TGTGCCAGCAGCCAGGCGCAGGGGGCGGGTGGGGAGACCCAGTACTTC.

The chain carries TRBV2 and TRBJ1-5, with TRBD1 as a possible D gene (6 bases). This CDR3 has 16 amino acids. Between the trimmed V and J ends, which lost 4 bases and 0 bases, there was a span of 13 bases. Per germline, CDR1 SNHLY and CDR2 FYNNEI. The CDR3 DNA reads TGTGCCAGCAGTGGCCGGGACACCTATAGCAATCAGCCCCAGCATTTT. This gives the protein CASSGRDTYSNQPQHF.

The J gene is TRBJ2-1, the V gene TRBV9; 8 bases agree with TRBD1. The CDR3 sequence is 15 residues long. Germline trimming cut 3 bases from V and 3 bases from J; bases unmatched to any gene: 5. Looked up from germline, CDR1 is SGDLS and CDR2 is YYNGEE. The CDR3 reads CASSARTGRYNEQFF. The CDR3 DNA sequence: TGTGCCAGCAGCGCCCGGACAGGGCGCTACAATGAGCAGTTCTTC. The entire variable domain, with the rest obtained from reference TRBV9 and TRBJ2-1, is as follows: DSGVTQTPKHLITATGQRVTLRCSPRSGDLSVYWYQQSLDQGLQFLIQYYNGEERAKGNILERFSAQQFPDLHSELNLSSLELGDSALYFCASSARTGRYNEQFFGPGTRLTVL.

The CDR3 DNA sequence: TGTGCCTGGAGTGCCGGGACAGGGGAAAGCGAGCAGTACTTC. Translation gives CAWSAGTGESEQYF. The J gene is TRBJ2-7, the V gene TRBV30; 10 bases fit TRBD1. Germline V gene sequence: CDR1 GTSNPN, CDR2 SVGIG (reference sequence). This CDR3 spans 14 amino acids. Trimming at V came to 1 base and at J to 6 bases, leaving 6 bases not matched to a gene.